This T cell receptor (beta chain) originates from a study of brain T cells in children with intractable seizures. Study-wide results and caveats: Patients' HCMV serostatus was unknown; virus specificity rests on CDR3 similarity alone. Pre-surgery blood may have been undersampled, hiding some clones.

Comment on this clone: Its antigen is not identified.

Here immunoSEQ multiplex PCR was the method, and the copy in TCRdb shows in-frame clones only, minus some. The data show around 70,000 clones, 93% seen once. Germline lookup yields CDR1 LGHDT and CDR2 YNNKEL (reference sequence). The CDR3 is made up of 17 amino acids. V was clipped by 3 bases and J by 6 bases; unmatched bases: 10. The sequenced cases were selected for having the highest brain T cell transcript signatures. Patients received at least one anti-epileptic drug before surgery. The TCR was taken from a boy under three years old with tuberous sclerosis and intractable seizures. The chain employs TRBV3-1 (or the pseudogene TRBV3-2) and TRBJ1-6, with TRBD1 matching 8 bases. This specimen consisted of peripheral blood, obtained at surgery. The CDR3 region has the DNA TGTGCCAGCAGCCATCGGACAGGGAGCGGATCTAATTCACCCCTCCACTTT. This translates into CASSHRTGSGSNSPLHF.